This TCR beta chain is drawn from a study of regulatory T cells in long-lasting Graves disease. General study points: A greater number of public clonotypes (2,741) was shared by persistent patients than by new patients (over 900). TRBV28, TRBJ1-2 and TRBJ2-5 were segments that persistent disease favored. Small sample size may have lowered accuracy.

The CDR3 has 14 amino acids. Trimming cost V 2 bases and J 8 bases, with 13 bases left between them. From germline, CDR1 is SGHAT and CDR2 FQNNGV. Specified time point: persistent/refractory GD, antithyroid drugs over 5 years with positive TRAb. Preparation of the TCR library used RNA extracted from PBMCs. The patients were drawn from one endocrinology department in Xi'an, China. CDR3 regions were amplified by Arm-PCR using iRepertoire HTBI primers to build TCR beta libraries. One entry per CDR3 protein, called by TCRdb with MiXCR from the multiplex PCR reads. The table includes 650,000 to 850,000 distinct CDR3 sequences, 30% detected once. This clonotype was seen repeatedly, ten times or more. Its matching antigen is unknown.

The sequence came from a female donor with Graves disease. The rearrangement joins TRBV11-2 to TRBJ1-5; D uncertain. Specimen: peripheral blood mononuclear cells (PBMCs), collected when the disease was refractory, from a patient treated with antithyroid drugs. CDR3 coding DNA: TGTGCCAGCAGCTTAAATGGCCTCTCGAAGCCCCAGCATTTT. It translates to CASSLNGLSKPQHF.